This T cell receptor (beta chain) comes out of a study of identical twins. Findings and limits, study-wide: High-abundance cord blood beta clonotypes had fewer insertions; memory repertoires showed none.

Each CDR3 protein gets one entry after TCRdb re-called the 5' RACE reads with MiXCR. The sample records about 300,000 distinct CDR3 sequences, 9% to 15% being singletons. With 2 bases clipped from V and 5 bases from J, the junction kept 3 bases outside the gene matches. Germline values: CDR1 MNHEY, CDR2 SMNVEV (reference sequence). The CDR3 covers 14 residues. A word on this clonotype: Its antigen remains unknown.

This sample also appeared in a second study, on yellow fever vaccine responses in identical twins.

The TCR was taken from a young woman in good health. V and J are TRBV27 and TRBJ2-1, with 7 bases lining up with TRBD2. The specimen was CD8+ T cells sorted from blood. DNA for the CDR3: TGTGCCAGCAGTTTACCCGGGGGGAACAATGAGCAGTTCTTC. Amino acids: CASSLPGGNNEQFF.